Described below is a single TCR beta chain sequence and its context. Participants came from some 23 US areas, aged roughly 18 to 89 years. Participant-given clinical history determined each cohort assignment. Repertoires were generated with immunoSEQ multiplex PCR, while TCRdb's copy carries only in-frame clones and drops some. The data contain around 250,000 clones, around 90% of them singletons. Germline CDR1 MNHEY, CDR2 SVGEGT. There are 16 residues in the CDR3. The J segment lost 3 bases and the V segment lost 3 bases, leaving 8 bases of the junction unmatched. The sample belongs to a study of blood T cell repertoires in COVID-19. Study information: Sites in the United States, Italy and Spain provided acute and convalescent COVID-19 samples. In each case, the material was cDNA or gDNA derived from T cells, B-cell-depleted T cells, or PBMCs.

Material for sequencing was PBMCs or T cells enriched from blood (not recorded which). This TCR came from a woman in her thirties with acute COVID-19. The rearrangement links TRBV6-2 or TRBV6-3 to TRBJ1-5, with 7 nucleotides matching TRBD1. CDR3 DNA: TGTGCCAGCAGTTATGTCGCAGGGGGAGCCAATCAGCCCCAGCATTTT. This translates into CASSYVAGGANQPQHF.